This T cell receptor (beta chain) was documented in a study of PD-1 blockade in classical Hodgkin lymphoma. The study, taken as a whole, reports: Relapsed/refractory patients reportedly had lower baseline diversity than newly diagnosed patients.

Germline CDR1 reads SGHRS; CDR2 reads YFSETQ. With 4 bases clipped from V and 1 base from J, the junction kept 0 bases outside the gene matches. The CDR3 is made up of 13 amino acids. This clone has a single count. Antigen specificity is unknown. Sample time point: cycle 4 day 1 (C4D1), after 5 to 7 weeks of nivolumab. Every single patient, without exception, relapsed after autologous stem cell transplantation, and brentuximab vedotin exposure varied. Here immunoSEQ multiplex PCR was the method, and the copy in TCRdb shows in-frame clones only, minus some. The sample shows 25,000 to 30,000 clones, just under 80% of them seen only once.

The sample here was peripheral blood mononuclear cells (PBMCs), taken before the fourth cycle of nivolumab. The chain employs TRBV5-1 and TRBJ1-1; 8 bases agree with TRBD1. The receptor was derived from a human donor with classical Hodgkin lymphoma. The CDR3 bases are TGCGCCAGCAGCGGACAGGGGAACACTGAAGCTTTCTTT. It translates to CASSGQGNTEAFF.